These 6 T cell receptor beta chains share one sample of origin, sequenced in a study of blood T cell repertoires in COVID-19. Assay: immunoSEQ multiplex PCR; the TCRdb copy retains only in-frame clones and omits some. The sample includes tens of thousands of clones, less than 95% seen only once; the top ten take about 6.3%. Sequencing used peripheral blood. The source of these receptors is a man between 18 and 29 years old with COVID-19, enrolled during active disease.

This clone came up once. The V and J genes are TRBV15 and TRBJ1-1; a possible D gene is TRBD1 (5 bases). Per the germline V gene, CDR1 is LNHNV and CDR2 is YYDKDF (reference sequence). With 0 bases removed from V and 10 bases from J, the gap between germline ends came to 18 bases. The length of the CDR3 is 15 residues. This CDR3 reads CATSRDGSDTGGAFF. CDR3 in DNA: TGTGCCACCAGCAGAGATGGGAGCGACACCGGGGGAGCTTTCTTT.

The chain has TRBV29-1 and TRBJ2-7; TRBD1 matches 12 bases. CDR1 is SQVTM and CDR2 is ANQGSEA in the germline V gene. This CDR3 is built from 14 residues. V dropped 4 bases and J dropped 4; count of bases not matched to a gene: 5. CDR3 protein: CSVVGTGGFYEQYF. CDR3 DNA: TGCAGCGTTGTAGGGACAGGGGGCTTTTACGAGCAGTACTTC.

The chain has TRBV7-2 and TRBJ2-4; D gene unclear. V was pared by 6 bases and J by 2 bases, with 17 bases between. CDR1 is SGHTA and CDR2 is FQGNSA in the germline V gene. The CDR3 runs to 16 residues. The CDR3 protein is CASSSRLAQTKNIQYF. The CDR3 region has the DNA TGTGCCAGCAGTTCACGACTGGCCCAGACCAAAAACATTCAGTACTTC.

CDR3 protein: CAREPPDSSTDTQYF. In DNA form, the CDR3 reads TGTGCCAGGGAGCCTCCGGACAGTAGCACAGATACGCAGTATTTT. The chain links TRBV2 to TRBJ2-3, with TRBD1 as a possible D gene (6 bases). Trimming took 9 bases from V and 0 from J, leaving 16 bases between them. This CDR3 is 15 amino acids long. The V gene's germline CDR1 is SNHLY and CDR2 FYNNEI.

The chain combines TRBV4-3 with TRBJ2-7; TRBD1 might be the D (6 bases). CDR1 and CDR2 from the germline V gene are LGHNA and YSLEER. Trimming cost V 4 bases and J 6 bases, with 19 bases left between them. The CDR3 sequence is 15 residues long. In nucleotides, the CDR3 is TGCGCCAGCAGCCCTGGGGGCAGGCTTGCCAGCGAGCAGTACTTC. It encodes CASSPGGRLASEQYF.

This rearrangement joins TRBV6-2 or TRBV6-3 to TRBJ2-2; tentative D call: TRBD2 (6 bases). The CDR3 has 14 amino acids. CDR1 is MNHEY, CDR2 SVGEGT, per germline. V lost 6 bases and J 6 bases, leaving 14 bases between the germline ends. The CDR3 loop reads CASSSNWGAGELFF. In nucleotides, the CDR3 is TGTGCCAGCAGCTCGAACTGGGGGGCCGGGGAGCTGTTTTTT.